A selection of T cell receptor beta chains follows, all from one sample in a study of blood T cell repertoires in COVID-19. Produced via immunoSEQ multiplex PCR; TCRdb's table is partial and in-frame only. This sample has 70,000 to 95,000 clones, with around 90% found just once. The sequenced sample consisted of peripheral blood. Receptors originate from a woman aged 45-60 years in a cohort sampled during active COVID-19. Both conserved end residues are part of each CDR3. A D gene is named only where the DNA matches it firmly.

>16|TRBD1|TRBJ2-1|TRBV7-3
TGTGCCAGCAGCTTGACAGGGGGCGCGATAAACAATGAGCAGTTCTTC
CASSLTGGAINNEQFF
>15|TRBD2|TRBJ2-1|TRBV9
TGTGCCAGCAGCGTAGCTAGCGGAGACTACAATGAGCAGTTCTTC
CASSVASGDYNEQFF
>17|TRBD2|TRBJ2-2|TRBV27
TGTGCCAGCAGGAGAGGGACTAGCGGTCCGAACACCGGGGAGCTGTTTTTT
CASRRGTSGPNTGELFF
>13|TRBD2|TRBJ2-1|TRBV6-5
TGTGCCAGCTTAATAGCGGGGGGGAGGGAGCAGTTCTTC
CASLIAGGREQFF
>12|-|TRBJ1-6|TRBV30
TGTGCCTGGAATCGGGTTAATTCACCCCTCCACTTT
CAWNRVNSPLHF
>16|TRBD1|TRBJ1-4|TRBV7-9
TGTGCCAGCAGCTTAGCTGGACAGGGGGAAACTGAAAAACTGTTTTTT
CASSLAGQGETEKLFF
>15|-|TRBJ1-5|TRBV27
TGTGCCAGCAGTTTATCGACGGGGTCCGGTCAGCCCCAGCATTTT
CASSLSTGSGQPQHF
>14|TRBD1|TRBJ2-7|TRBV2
TGTGCCAGCAGGGAAGGGACAGTCTCCTACGAGCAGTACTTC
CASREGTVSYEQYF
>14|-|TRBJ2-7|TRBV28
TGTGCCAGCAGTTTGGTGGGCAGCTCCTACGAGCAGTACTTC
CASSLVGSSYEQYF
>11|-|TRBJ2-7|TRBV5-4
TGTGCCAGCAGCTTGGGGCAGGAGCAGTACTTC
CASSLGQEQYF
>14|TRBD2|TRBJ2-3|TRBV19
TGTGCCAGTGCTAGCGGGGTGACCACAGATACGCAGTATTTT
CASASGVTTDTQYF